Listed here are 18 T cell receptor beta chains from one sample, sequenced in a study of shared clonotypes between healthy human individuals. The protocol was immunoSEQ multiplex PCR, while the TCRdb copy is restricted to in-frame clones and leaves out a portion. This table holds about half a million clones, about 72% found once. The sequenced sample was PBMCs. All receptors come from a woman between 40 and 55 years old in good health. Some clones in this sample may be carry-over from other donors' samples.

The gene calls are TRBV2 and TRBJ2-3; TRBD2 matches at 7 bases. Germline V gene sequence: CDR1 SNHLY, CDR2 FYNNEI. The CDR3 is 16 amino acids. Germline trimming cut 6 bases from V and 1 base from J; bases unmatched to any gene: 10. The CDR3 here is CASRGGFGGRTDTQYF. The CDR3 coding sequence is TGTGCCAGCAGGGGGGGGTTTGGAGGGCGCACAGATACGCAGTATTTT.

In nucleotides, the CDR3 is TGCGCCAGCAGCTTGATCCCCTTTAGCGGATTCACCGGGGAGCTGTTTTTT. It yields the protein CASSLIPFSGFTGELFF. The chain combines TRBV5-1 with TRBJ2-2, with D maybe TRBD2 (6 bases). V lost 1 base to trimming and J lost 4 bases, with 17 bases between them. This CDR3 contains 17 residues. Germline CDR1 is SGHRS and CDR2 is YFSETQ.

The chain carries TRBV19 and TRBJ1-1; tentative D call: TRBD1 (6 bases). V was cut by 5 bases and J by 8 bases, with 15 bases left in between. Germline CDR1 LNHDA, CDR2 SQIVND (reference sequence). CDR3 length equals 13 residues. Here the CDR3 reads CASSPAWGAEAFF. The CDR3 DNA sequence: TGTGCCAGTAGTCCCGCGTGGGGGGCAGAAGCTTTCTTT.

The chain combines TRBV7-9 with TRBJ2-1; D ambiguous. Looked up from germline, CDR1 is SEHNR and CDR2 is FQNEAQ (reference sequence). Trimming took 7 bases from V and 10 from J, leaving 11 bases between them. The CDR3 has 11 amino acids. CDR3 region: CASTSAGEQFF. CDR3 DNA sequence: TGTGCCAGCACCTCAGCTGGGGAGCAGTTCTTC.

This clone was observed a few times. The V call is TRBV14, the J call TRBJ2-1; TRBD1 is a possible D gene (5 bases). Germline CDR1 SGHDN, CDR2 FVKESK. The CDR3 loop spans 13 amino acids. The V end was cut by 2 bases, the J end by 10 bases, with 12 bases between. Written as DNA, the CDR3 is TGTGCCAGCAGCCAATTCAGGGCCGGGGAGCAGTTCTTC. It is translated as CASSQFRAGEQFF.

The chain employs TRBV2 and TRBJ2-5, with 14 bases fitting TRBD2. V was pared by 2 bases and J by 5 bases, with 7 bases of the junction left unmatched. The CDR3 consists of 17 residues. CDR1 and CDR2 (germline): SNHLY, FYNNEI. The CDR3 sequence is CASSELGTSGSLETQYF. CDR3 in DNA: TGTGCCAGCAGTGAATTAGGGACTAGCGGGAGTCTGGAGACCCAGTACTTC.

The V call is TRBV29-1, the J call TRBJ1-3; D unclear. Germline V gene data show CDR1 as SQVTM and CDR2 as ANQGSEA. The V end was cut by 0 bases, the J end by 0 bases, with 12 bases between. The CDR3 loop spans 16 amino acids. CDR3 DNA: TGCAGCGTTGAAGATCTTGGTAGCAGCTCTGGAAACACCATATATTTT. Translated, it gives CSVEDLGSSSGNTIYF.

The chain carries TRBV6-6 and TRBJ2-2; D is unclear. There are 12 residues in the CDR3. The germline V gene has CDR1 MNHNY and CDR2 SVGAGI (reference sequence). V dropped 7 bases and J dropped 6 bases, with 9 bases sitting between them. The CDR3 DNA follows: TGTGCCAGCAATCTTAACGCCGGGGAGCTGTTTTTT. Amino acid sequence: CASNLNAGELFF.

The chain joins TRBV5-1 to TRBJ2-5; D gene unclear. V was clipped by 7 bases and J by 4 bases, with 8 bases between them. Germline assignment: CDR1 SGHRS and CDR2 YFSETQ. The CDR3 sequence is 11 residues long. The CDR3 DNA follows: TGCGCCAGCGCGACCCGAGAGACCCAGTACTTC. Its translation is CASATRETQYF.

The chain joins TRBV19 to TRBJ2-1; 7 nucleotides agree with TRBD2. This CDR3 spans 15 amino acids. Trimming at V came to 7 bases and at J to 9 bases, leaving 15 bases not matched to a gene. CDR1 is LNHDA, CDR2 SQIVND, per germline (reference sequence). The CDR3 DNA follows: TGTGCCAGTACTCTCGATGACGCGATAGCGGGTGAGCAGTTCTTC. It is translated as CASTLDDAIAGEQFF.

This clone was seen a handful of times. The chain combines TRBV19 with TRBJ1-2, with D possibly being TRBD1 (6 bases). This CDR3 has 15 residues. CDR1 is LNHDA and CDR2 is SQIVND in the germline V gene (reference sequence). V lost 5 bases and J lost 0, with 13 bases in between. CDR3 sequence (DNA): TGTGCCAGTAGTTCCACAGGGATGGCTAACTATGGCTACACCTTC. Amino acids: CASSSTGMANYGYTF.

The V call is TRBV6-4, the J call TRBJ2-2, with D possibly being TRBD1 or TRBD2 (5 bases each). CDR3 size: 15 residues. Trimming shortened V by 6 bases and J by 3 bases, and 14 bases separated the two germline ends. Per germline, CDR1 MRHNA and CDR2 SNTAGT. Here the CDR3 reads CASSAQGADTGELFF. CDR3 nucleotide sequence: TGTGCCAGCAGCGCTCAGGGAGCCGACACCGGGGAGCTGTTTTTT.

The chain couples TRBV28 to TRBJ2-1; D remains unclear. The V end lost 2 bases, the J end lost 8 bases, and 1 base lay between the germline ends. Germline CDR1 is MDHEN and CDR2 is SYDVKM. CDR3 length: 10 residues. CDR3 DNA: TGTGCCAGCAGTTTACATGAGCAGTTCTTC. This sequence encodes CASSLHEQFF.

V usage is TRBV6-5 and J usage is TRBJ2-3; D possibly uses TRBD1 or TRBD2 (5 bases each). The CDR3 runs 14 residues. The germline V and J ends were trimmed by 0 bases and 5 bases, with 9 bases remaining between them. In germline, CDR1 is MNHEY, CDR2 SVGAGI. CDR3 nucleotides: TGTGCCAGCAGTTACTCGGGGGTGGGAGATACGCAGTATTTT. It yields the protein CASSYSGVGDTQYF.

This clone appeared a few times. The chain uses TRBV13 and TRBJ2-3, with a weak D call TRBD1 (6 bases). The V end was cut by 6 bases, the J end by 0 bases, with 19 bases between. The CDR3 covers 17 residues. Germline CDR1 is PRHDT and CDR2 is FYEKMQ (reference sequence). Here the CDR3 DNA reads TGTGCCAGCAGTTCTAGTCAGGGTAGGGGGAGCACAGATACGCAGTATTTT. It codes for CASSSSQGRGSTDTQYF. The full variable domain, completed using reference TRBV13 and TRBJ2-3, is AAGVIQSPRHLIKEKRETATLKCYPIPRHDTVYWYQQGPGQDPQFLISFYEKMQSDKGSIPDRFSAQQFSDYHSELNMSSLELGDSALYFCASSSSQGRGSTDTQYFGPGTRLTVL.

The CDR3 nucleotides read TGTGCCTGGAGTGTAGGGTACAATGAGCAGTTCTTC. The encoded protein is CAWSVGYNEQFF. The V gene is TRBV30, the J gene TRBJ2-1; D ambiguous. The CDR3 has 12 amino acids. The germline CDR1 and CDR2 sequences are GTSNPN and SVGIG (reference sequence). The germline V and J ends were trimmed by 0 bases and 4 bases, with 4 bases remaining between them.

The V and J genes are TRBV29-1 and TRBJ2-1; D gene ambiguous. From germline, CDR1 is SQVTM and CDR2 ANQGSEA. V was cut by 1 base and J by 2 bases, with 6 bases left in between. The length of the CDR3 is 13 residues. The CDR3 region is CSVEVGPYNEQFF. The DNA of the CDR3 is TGCAGCGTTGAAGTCGGCCCCTACAATGAGCAGTTCTTC.

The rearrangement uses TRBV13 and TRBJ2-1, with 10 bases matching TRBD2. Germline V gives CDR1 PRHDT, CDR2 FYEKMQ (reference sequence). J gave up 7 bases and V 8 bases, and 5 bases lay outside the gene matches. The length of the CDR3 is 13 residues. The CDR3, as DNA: TGTGCCAGCGGATCACTAGCGGGGAATGAGCAGTTCTTC. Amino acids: CASGSLAGNEQFF.